This T cell receptor (beta chain) was captured by sequencing in a study of technical replicates of blood from a few donors. This clone was observed a few times. The method was immunoSEQ multiplex PCR; TCRdb's version includes in-frame clones alone and lacks a portion of them. Among more than 65,000 clones listed, around 94% were seen once. Germline CDR1 SGHDN, CDR2 FVKESK. Between the trimmed V and J ends, which lost 3 bases and 6 bases, there was a span of 15 bases. The length of the CDR3 is 15 residues. Sequenced material: T cells isolated from PBMCs. V and J are TRBV14 and TRBJ2-1; possible D gene TRBD2, 6 bases. The receptor's source is a human donor in good health. CDR3 protein: CASSHFLRESNEQFF. CDR3 nucleotides: TGTGCCAGCAGCCATTTTCTGCGGGAATCCAATGAGCAGTTCTTC.